These 21 T cell receptor beta chains were all obtained from the same sample, sequenced in a study of graft-versus-host responses after intestinal transplantation. The protocol was immunoSEQ multiplex PCR, while the TCRdb copy is restricted to in-frame clones and leaves out a portion. Among some 20,000 clones listed, roughly three quarters were seen once. From the graft tissue, intraepithelial and lamina propria lymphocytes were released through processing. Sequences were derived from ileum tissue, sampled 20 days after intestinal transplant. The origin of the receptors is a human patient who received an intestinal transplant, so some T cells may come from the graft donor.

This chain connects TRBV18 to TRBJ1-2; unclear D gene. The CDR3 is 14 amino acids. Between the trimmed V and J ends, which lost 3 bases and 3 bases, there was a span of 11 bases. From germline, CDR1 is KGHSH and CDR2 LQKENI. This chain's CDR3 is CASSPAAGYYGYTF. The CDR3 region has the DNA TGTGCCAGCTCACCCGCGGCCGGGTACTATGGCTACACCTTC.

This chain links TRBV29-1 with TRBJ2-3, with 7 bases that match TRBD2. CDR1 and CDR2 from the germline V gene are SQVTM and ANQGSEA. The CDR3 has 15 residues. Trimming took 1 base from V and 3 from J; bases not matched to a gene: 7. The CDR3 nucleotides read TGCAGCGTTGAAGGCACCCAGCGGGGAACAGATACGCAGTATTTT. Translating gives CSVEGTQRGTDTQYF.

The chain has TRBV7-3 and TRBJ2-3; perhaps TRBD2 as D (5 bases). The CDR3 covers 16 residues. CDR1 is SGHTA, CDR2 FQGTGA, per germline. The ends were cut back, 6 bases at V and 0 bases at J, with 16 bases in the middle. The CDR3 DNA sequence: TGTGCCAGCAGTTCCAGGTCGCTAGCCAGCACAGATACGCAGTATTTT. Encoded protein: CASSSRSLASTDTQYF.

Only one count was recorded for this clone. V and J are TRBV10-3 and TRBJ2-1, with 7 bases that match TRBD1. Germline CDR1 ENHRY, CDR2 SYGVKD. J was trimmed by 10 bases and V by 6 bases; bases with no gene match: 6. This CDR3 is 12 amino acids long. The CDR3 nucleotides read TGTGCCATCAGCCCGGGACAGACAGAGCAGTTCTTC. As protein: CAISPGQTEQFF.

With respect to this clone: One end of the junction varies from germline; a read error may be responsible. The CDR3 loop is CASREDRGRRNEQFF. As DNA, the CDR3 is TGTGCCAGCAGGGAAGACAGGGGGCGCAGGAATGAGCAGTTCTTC. This chain links TRBV2 with TRBJ2-1; TRBD1 aligns across 10 bases. In germline, CDR1 is SNHLY, CDR2 FYNNEI. This CDR3 spans 15 amino acids.

The rearrangement links TRBV4-2 to TRBJ2-7; 7 bases align to TRBD1. Germline CDR1 is LGHNA and CDR2 is YNFKEQ. The length of the CDR3 is 16 residues. Trimming cost V 0 bases and J 1 base; bases outside gene matches: 6. The CDR3 reads CASSQEDRVVSYEQYF. CDR3 in DNA: TGTGCCAGCAGCCAAGAAGACAGGGTGGTATCCTACGAGCAGTACTTC.

The rearrangement joins TRBV30 to TRBJ2-7; D not resolved. This CDR3 is built from 11 residues. Germline V gene lookup returns CDR1 GTSNPN and CDR2 SVGIG (reference sequence). Trimming took off 1 base at V and 4 bases at J, with 5 bases between the two ends. The CDR3 DNA sequence: TGTGCCTGGAGTGCGACATACGAGCAGTACTTC. This codes for CAWSATYEQYF.

There are a few counts of this clone. The chain couples TRBV5-1 to TRBJ1-2, with 11 bases that match TRBD1. Trimming removed 4 bases from V and 3 bases from J; junction bases left unmatched: 14. This CDR3 is 18 amino acids long. CDR1 is SGHRS and CDR2 is YFSETQ in the germline V gene. The CDR3 nucleotides read TGCGCCAGCAGCCCCTTGGACAGGGGGCTGGGAATCGACTATGGCTACACCTTC. Its protein product is CASSPLDRGLGIDYGYTF.

This clone was observed a few times. V usage is TRBV5-8 and J usage is TRBJ1-5; D unresolved. Trimming took off 2 bases at V and 0 bases at J, with 9 bases between the two ends. Germline lookup yields CDR1 SGHTS and CDR2 YDEGEE. The CDR3 extends over 15 amino acids. The DNA for the CDR3 is TGTGCCAGCAGCTTTCCCTTTTATAGCAATCAGCCCCAGCATTTT. It specifies CASSFPFYSNQPQHF. The full variable domain, rest sourced from reference TRBV5-8 and TRBJ1-5, is EAGVTQSPTHLIKTRGQQATLRCSPISGHTSVYWYQQALGLGLQFLLWYDEGEERNRGNFPPRFSGRQFPNYSSELNVNALELEDSALYLCASSFPFYSNQPQHFGDGTRLSIL.

This chain uses TRBV6-1 with TRBJ1-4; D is undetermined. Germline loops: CDR1 MNHNS, CDR2 SASEGT. This CDR3 is 12 amino acids long. Trimming shortened V by 6 bases and J by 4 bases, and 6 bases separated the two germline ends. CDR3 residues: CASRAINEKLFF. For the CDR3, the DNA is TGTGCCAGCAGGGCCATTAATGAAAAACTGTTTTTT.

The chain carries TRBV7-9 and TRBJ1-3, with 8 bases lining up with TRBD1. The germline gives CDR1 SEHNR, CDR2 FQNEAQ (reference sequence). V trimming: 0 bases; J trimming: 3 bases; junction bases outside the gene matches: 1. The CDR3 has 15 amino acids. The CDR3 here is CASSLAGTGGNTIYF. The CDR3 DNA reads as TGTGCCAGCAGCTTAGCTGGGACAGGTGGAAACACCATATATTTT.

The rearrangement uses TRBV5-6 and TRBJ1-2; 9 bases fit TRBD1. The V segment lost 3 bases and the J segment 6 bases; nucleotides outside the gene matches: 9. In germline, CDR1 is SGHDT, CDR2 YYEEEE. The CDR3 sequence is 15 residues long. Written as DNA, the CDR3 is TGTGCCAGCAGCTCGACAGGGGGAGGTACGGATGGCTACACCTTC. Translation: CASSSTGGGTDGYTF.

The chain links TRBV30 to TRBJ2-7, with a tentative D call TRBD2 (6 bases). The CDR3 covers 13 residues. The V end lost 2 bases, the J end lost 2 bases, and 10 bases lay between the germline ends. Germline lookup yields CDR1 GTSNPN and CDR2 SVGIG (reference sequence). As DNA, the CDR3 is TGTGCCTGGAGTAGGGACTGGCCCTACGAGCAGTACTTC. Translating it yields CAWSRDWPYEQYF.

J is TRBJ2-7 and V is TRBV11-2; no clear D gene. The germline gives CDR1 SGHAT, CDR2 FQNNGV. The germline V and J ends were trimmed by 4 bases and 1 base, with 11 bases remaining between them. CDR3 length: 14 residues. The CDR3 DNA reads as TGTGCCAGCAGCTCTCTGCGCCCATCCTACGAGCAGTACTTC. Protein: CASSSLRPSYEQYF.

The DNA for the CDR3 is TGTGCCAGCAGAAGCCCCGGGAGCCACTTAGTATATGGCTACACCTTC. Its protein product is CASRSPGSHLVYGYTF. The chain couples TRBV28 to TRBJ1-2; D is unresolved. V lost 6 bases to trimming and J lost 5 bases, with 22 bases between them. Germline V lookup: CDR1 MDHEN, CDR2 SYDVKM. The CDR3 is 16 residues long.

The V call is TRBV6-6, the J call TRBJ2-1; TRBD1 aligns across 9 bases. Germline CDR1 MNHNY, CDR2 SVGAGI (reference sequence). Trimming cost V 2 bases and J 5 bases; bases outside gene matches: 7. This CDR3 region has 16 residues. CDR3 sequence: CASSYGYGTGNNEQFF. The CDR3 region has the DNA TGTGCCAGCAGTTACGGATATGGGACAGGGAACAATGAGCAGTTCTTC.

The chain recombines TRBV7-6 with TRBJ2-5, with 8 bases matching TRBD2. Germline CDR1 and CDR2: SGHVS and FNYEAQ. CDR3 length: 16 amino acids. Germline trimming cut 2 bases from V and 5 bases from J; bases unmatched to any gene: 10. The DNA for the CDR3 is TGTGCCAGCAGCTTACTAGCGGGCAACGGTCCGGAGACCCAGTACTTC. This translates into CASSLLAGNGPETQYF.

The V and J genes are TRBV2 and TRBJ2-7, with 8 bases lining up with TRBD1. V lost 6 bases, J lost 4 bases, and 11 bases stayed unmatched. Germline loops: CDR1 SNHLY, CDR2 FYNNEI. There are 15 residues in the CDR3. Here the CDR3 DNA reads TGTGCCAGCAGGGAACCCGACAGGGGAGAGTACGAGCAGTACTTC. Translating gives CASREPDRGEYEQYF.

V gene TRBV2 combines with J gene TRBJ1-2; 7 bases align to TRBD1. From germline, CDR1 is SNHLY and CDR2 FYNNEI. This CDR3 has 12 residues. V lost 6 bases, J lost 2 bases, and 0 bases stayed unmatched. Here the CDR3 reads CASRQGNYGYTF. As DNA, the CDR3 is TGTGCCAGCAGACAGGGGAACTATGGCTACACCTTC.

This chain joins TRBV29-1 and TRBJ2-1; the D gene is possibly TRBD1 (5 bases). Trimming stripped 3 bases from V and 0 bases from J, with 9 bases between. Germline CDR1 is SQVTM and CDR2 is ANQGSEA. The CDR3 runs 14 residues. The CDR3 loop is CSVDSDSSYNEQFF. As DNA, the CDR3 is TGCAGCGTTGACAGCGACAGCTCCTACAATGAGCAGTTCTTC.

This clone is deemed medium-sized. This sequence joins TRBV4-2 and TRBJ2-7; the D gene is possibly TRBD2 (5 bases). V dropped 0 bases and J dropped 3 bases, with 12 bases sitting between them. The CDR3 has 15 amino acids. Germline CDR1 is LGHNA and CDR2 is YNFKEQ. The CDR3 DNA is TGTGCCAGCAGCCAAGAGGACTGGCTAGACTACGAGCAGTACTTC. It specifies CASSQEDWLDYEQYF.